A single T cell receptor (beta chain) is shown here with its context. During construction of the library, unique molecular identifiers were attached to individual cDNA molecules for quantitative, reproducible TCR counting. TCRdb redid the calling of the RACE reads with MiXCR, one entry per CDR3 protein. The sample includes about 73,000 distinct CDR3 sequences, around 8.8% of them seen just once. Looked up from germline, CDR1 is KGHSH and CDR2 is LQKENI. V lost 3 bases, J lost 4 bases, and 8 bases stayed unmatched. The CDR3 covers 15 residues. Time point here: patch test 2, 6 weeks after DPC sensitization. Specified treatment: therapeutic diphenylcyclopropenone sensitization with weekly scalp DPC. The sample originates from a study of human T cells and chemical hapten exposure.

The rearrangement links TRBV18 to TRBJ2-7; TRBD1 aligns across 8 bases. This clonotype was sampled from a woman aged 45-60 years with alopecia areata. Some clones in this sample may be carry-over from other donors' samples. Sequenced material: whole blood, taken in connection with sensitization to the hapten diphenylcyclopropenone (DPC). CDR3 region: CASSPSDRGSYEQYF. CDR3 DNA sequence: TGTGCCAGCTCACCTTCCGACAGGGGATCGTACGAGCAGTACTTC.